This TCR beta chain originates from a study of breast tumors, draining lymph nodes, adjacent tissues. Study results and caveats: That most tumor T cells come from lymph nodes remained unproven. Tumors had less TCR diversity than lymph nodes, more than nontumor tissue.

Axillary draining lymph nodes of breast cancer patients supplied the node samples. This clonotype was seen at least ten times. Its target is unknown. This may be a read error, as it is one base from a much larger clone. Germline V lookup: CDR1 SGHTA, CDR2 FQGNSA. V lost 1 base and J lost 7, with 24 bases in between. This CDR3 is built from 18 residues. TCRdb itself ran the multiplex PCR reads through MiXCR, one entry per CDR3 protein. The sample holds 150,000 to 200,000 distinct CDR3 sequences, approximately 33% seen once. The chain couples TRBV7-2 to TRBJ2-3, with D maybe TRBD2 (7 bases). This receptor was identified in a female donor with breast cancer. Some clones in this sample may be carry-over from other donors' samples. The sample consisted of axillary lymph node tissue. Written as DNA, the CDR3 is TGTGCCAGCAGCTTAGGGTCTAGCGGTGGGGGGGCAACACATACGCAGTATTTT. Amino acid sequence: CASSLGSSGGGATHTQYF.